This entry lists 3 T cell receptor beta chains sequenced from one sample in a study of blood T cell repertoires in COVID-19 (dated by TCRdb to 2019 to 2021). Receptor libraries were prepared by the immunoSEQ multiplex PCR assay. What TCRdb holds here is the immuneACCESS table cut down to in-frame rearrangements. Part of the clones is not present; checked against another copy, under half of the missing clones reflect an unresolved V gene, and the others are unexplained. The sample table records 150,000 to 200,000 clones; around nine tenths of these occur just once. The ten most abundant clones make up roughly 3.6% of the sample. Sequenced sample: peripheral blood. These TCRs come from a young man with active or convalescent COVID-19.

In this sample, this clone turned up once. The genes are TRBV20-1 and TRBJ1-1; TRBD1 aligns across 9 bases. The CDR3 spans 15 residues. Per the germline V gene, CDR1 is DFQATT and CDR2 is SNEGSKA (reference sequence). With 3 bases clipped from V and 0 bases from J, the junction kept 5 bases outside the gene matches. The CDR3 region is CSASKNRGLNTEAFF. The CDR3 nucleotides are TGCAGTGCTAGTAAGAACAGGGGGCTGAACACTGAAGCTTTCTTT.

This sequence joins TRBV19 and TRBJ1-5; 7 positions match TRBD1. V lost 6 bases and J lost 0; bases outside the gene matches: 5. There are 15 residues in the CDR3. Per germline, CDR1 LNHDA and CDR2 SQIVND (reference sequence). The CDR3 loop is CASSYTGVSNQPQHF. For the CDR3, the DNA is TGTGCCAGTAGCTATACAGGGGTTAGCAATCAGCCCCAGCATTTT.

J is TRBJ2-7 and V is TRBV6-5, with D possibly matching TRBD1 (7 bases). V was cut by 6 bases and J by 2 bases, with 17 bases left in between. The CDR3 sequence is 15 residues long. Germline assignment: CDR1 MNHEY and CDR2 SVGAGI. CDR3 residues: CASRPNQGGPYEQYF. The DNA for the CDR3 is TGTGCCAGCAGGCCTAACCAGGGGGGACCCTACGAGCAGTACTTC.